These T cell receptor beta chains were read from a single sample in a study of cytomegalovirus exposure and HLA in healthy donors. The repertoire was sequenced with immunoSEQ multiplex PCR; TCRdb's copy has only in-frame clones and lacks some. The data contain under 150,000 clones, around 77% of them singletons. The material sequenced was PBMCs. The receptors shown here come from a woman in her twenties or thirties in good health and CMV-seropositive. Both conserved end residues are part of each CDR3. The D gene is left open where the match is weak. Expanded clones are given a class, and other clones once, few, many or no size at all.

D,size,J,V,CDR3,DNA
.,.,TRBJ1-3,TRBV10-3,CAISEQGPSGNTIYF,TGTGCCATCAGTGAGCAGGGTCCCTCTGGAAACACCATATATTTT
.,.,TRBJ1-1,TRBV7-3,CASSPFGEGDTEAFF,TGTGCCAGCAGCCCCTTCGGGGAGGGGGACACTGAAGCTTTCTTT
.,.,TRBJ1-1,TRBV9,CASSVTRNTEAFF,TGTGCCAGCAGCGTGACAAGGAACACTGAAGCTTTCTTT
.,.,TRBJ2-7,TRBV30,CAWSVQSTGIGYEQYF,TGTGCCTGGAGTGTACAAAGTACAGGGATCGGCTACGAGCAGTACTTC
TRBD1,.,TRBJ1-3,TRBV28,CASSRGQVYSGNTIYF,TGTGCCAGCAGCCGAGGACAGGTATACTCTGGAAACACCATATATTTT
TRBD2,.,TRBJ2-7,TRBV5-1,CASSLLSGGQVEQYF,TGCGCCAGCAGCTTGCTTAGCGGGGGGCAGGTCGAGCAGTACTTC
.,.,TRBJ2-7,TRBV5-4,CASSQRQGGYEQYF,TGTGCCAGCAGCCAGAGACAGGGAGGCTACGAGCAGTACTTC
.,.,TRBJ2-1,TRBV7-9,CASIQRTSRVDEQFF,TGTGCCAGCATCCAAAGGACATCCAGAGTCGATGAGCAGTTCTTC
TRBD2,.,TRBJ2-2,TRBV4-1,CASSQGSGRGNTGELFF,TGCGCCAGCAGCCAGGGTAGCGGGAGGGGGAACACCGGGGAGCTGTTTTTT
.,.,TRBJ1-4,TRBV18,CASSPAGLGSEKLFF,TGTGCCAGCTCACCAGCCGGACTCGGAAGTGAAAAACTGTTTTTT
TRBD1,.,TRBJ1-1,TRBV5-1,CASSLETGGAKATEAFF,TGCGCCAGCAGCTTGGAAACAGGGGGCGCAAAAGCCACTGAAGCTTTCTTT
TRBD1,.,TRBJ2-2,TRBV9,CASSNWDRGQGGELFF,TGTGCCAGCAGCAACTGGGACAGGGGGCAAGGCGGGGAGCTGTTTTTT
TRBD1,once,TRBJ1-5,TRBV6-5,CASRLQGSNQPQHF,TGTGCCAGCAGGCTACAGGGGAGCAATCAGCCCCAGCATTTT
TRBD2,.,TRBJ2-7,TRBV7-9,CASSLGPSGDPEQYF,TGTGCCAGCAGCTTAGGTCCTAGCGGAGATCCCGAGCAGTACTTC
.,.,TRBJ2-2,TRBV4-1,CASSQGPPQGGGNTGELFF,TGCGCCAGCAGCCAAGGCCCCCCCCAGGGAGGAGGAAACACCGGGGAGCTGTTTTTT
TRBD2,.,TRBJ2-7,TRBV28,CASSLWRGTSDEQYF,TGTGCCAGCAGTTTATGGAGGGGGACTAGCGACGAGCAGTACTTC
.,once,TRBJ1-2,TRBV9,CASSAGNGYTF,TGTGCCAGCAGCGCCGGGAATGGCTACACCTTC
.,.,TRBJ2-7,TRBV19,CASSPGRTYEQYF,TGTGCCAGTAGTCCGGGAAGGACCTACGAGCAGTACTTC
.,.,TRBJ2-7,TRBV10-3,CAISEPAAGRRVEQYF,TGTGCCATCAGTGAGCCGGCCGCGGGGCGCCGCGTCGAGCAGTACTTC
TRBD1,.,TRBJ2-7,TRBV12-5,CASEGQGLSYEQYF,TGTGCTAGTGAAGGACAGGGGCTCTCCTACGAGCAGTACTTC
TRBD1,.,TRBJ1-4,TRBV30,CASRTGGGEKLFF,TGTGCCTCAAGGACAGGGGGAGGTGAAAAACTGTTTTTT
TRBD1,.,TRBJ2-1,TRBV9,CASSAGGQGETEQFF,TGTGCCAGCAGCGCCGGCGGACAGGGGGAGACTGAGCAGTTCTTC
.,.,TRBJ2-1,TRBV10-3,CATEEPPADEQFF,TGTGCCACCGAGGAACCCCCGGCGGATGAGCAGTTCTTC
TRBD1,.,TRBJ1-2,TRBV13,CASSMQGEIDYGYTF,TGTGCCAGCAGCATGCAGGGGGAAATTGACTATGGCTACACCTTC
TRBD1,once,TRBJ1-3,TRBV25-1,CASSESFTGQKPGNTIYF,TGTGCCAGCAGTGAATCCTTCACGGGACAGAAACCTGGAAACACCATATATTTT
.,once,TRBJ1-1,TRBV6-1,CASSVQENTEAFF,TGTGCCAGCAGTGTACAGGAAAACACTGAAGCTTTCTTT
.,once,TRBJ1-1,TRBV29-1,CSVLREGGGPGGAFF,TGCAGCGTTTTACGGGAGGGTGGGGGTCCCGGCGGAGCTTTCTTT
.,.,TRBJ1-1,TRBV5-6,CASSLVTGSGITEAFF,TGTGCCAGCAGCTTGGTCACGGGATCGGGGATCACTGAAGCTTTCTTT
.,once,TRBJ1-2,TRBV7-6,CASSLEGTRGYGYTF,TGTGCCAGCAGCTTAGAAGGGACGCGGGGCTATGGCTACACCTTC
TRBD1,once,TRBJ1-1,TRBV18,CASSPGTGGTEAFF,TGTGCCAGCTCCCCCGGGACAGGGGGCACTGAAGCTTTCTTT
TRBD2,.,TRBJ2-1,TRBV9,CASSVGSSGSGNYNEQFF,TGTGCCAGCAGCGTAGGTAGTAGCGGGAGTGGGAACTACAATGAGCAGTTCTTC
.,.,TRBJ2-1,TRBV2,CASSGGGAGGNEQFF,TGTGCCAGCAGTGGAGGGGGGGCCGGGGGCAATGAGCAGTTCTTC
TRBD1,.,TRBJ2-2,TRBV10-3,CAISAPGTGRNTGELFF,TGTGCCATCAGTGCTCCCGGGACAGGGCGGAACACCGGGGAGCTGTTTTTT
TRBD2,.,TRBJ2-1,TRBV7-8,CASSLVGLAGDEQFF,TGTGCCAGCAGCCTGGTGGGACTAGCGGGAGATGAGCAGTTCTTC
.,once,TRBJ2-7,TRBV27,CASSLAIAYEQYF,TGTGCCAGCAGCCTAGCGATAGCCTACGAGCAGTACTTC
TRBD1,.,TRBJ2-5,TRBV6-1,CASREQGTQETQYF,TGTGCCAGCAGGGAACAGGGGACCCAAGAGACCCAGTACTTC
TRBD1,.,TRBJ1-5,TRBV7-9,CASSPLSGTGNQPQHF,TGTGCCAGCAGCCCCCTGTCCGGGACAGGCAATCAGCCCCAGCATTTT